A selection of T cell receptor beta chains follows, all from one sample in a study of radiotherapy plus CTLA-4 blockade in lung cancer. Here immunoSEQ multiplex PCR was the method, and the copy in TCRdb shows in-frame clones only, minus some. Among some 62,000 clones listed, approximately 80% were seen once. The sample here was peripheral blood, taken from a patient treated with radiotherapy plus ipilimumab. The receptors were sampled from a human donor with non-small cell lung cancer who had a complete response to radiotherapy plus ipilimumab. CDR3s include the opening cysteine and the closing phenylalanine or tryptophan. The D gene is left open where the match is weak. A row's size may be missing; if present it is once, few, many or a size class.

size: -
length: 13
D: -
V: TRBV19
J: TRBJ1-2
DNA: TGTGCCAGTAGTCCCCGGGGGCTCTATGGCTACACCTTC
CDR3: CASSPRGLYGYTF

size: -
length: 14
D: TRBD1
V: TRBV2
J: TRBJ1-6
DNA: TGTGCCAGCAGGGGGACAGCCTATAATTCACCCCTCCACTTT
CDR3: CASRGTAYNSPLHF

size: once
length: 16
D: TRBD1
V: TRBV6-5
J: TRBJ1-5
DNA: TGTGCCAGCAGTTTACTCCGGGACAGGGACAATCAGCCCCAGCATTTT
CDR3: CASSLLRDRDNQPQHF

size: -
length: 17
D: TRBD1
V: TRBV29-1
J: TRBJ1-1
DNA: TGCAGCGTTGAAGATCTGGGTGGACAGGGCCCGTCCGCTGAAGCTTTCTTT
CDR3: CSVEDLGGQGPSAEAFF

size: -
length: 15
D: TRBD1
V: TRBV6-5
J: TRBJ1-1
DNA: TGTGCCAGCAGAGGACAGGGGGCAGGGAACACTGAAGCTTTCTTT
CDR3: CASRGQGAGNTEAFF

size: -
length: 14
D: -
V: TRBV27
J: TRBJ1-2
DNA: TGTGCCAGCAGTTTATCTGGAGCTAACTATGGCTACACCTTC
CDR3: CASSLSGANYGYTF

size: -
length: 12
D: -
V: TRBV5-4
J: TRBJ1-2
DNA: TGTGCCAGCAGCCTGGACAGCTATGGCTACACCTTC
CDR3: CASSLDSYGYTF

size: -
length: 15
D: -
V: TRBV4-3
J: TRBJ1-4
DNA: TGCGCCAGCAGTGGGTCCGGGACTGCCAATGAAAAACTGTTTTTT
CDR3: CASSGSGTANEKLFF

size: -
length: 14
D: -
V: TRBV21-1
J: TRBJ1-2
DNA: TGTGCCAGCAGGTTCGGACAGCCTGGGTATGGCTACACCTTC
CDR3: CASRFGQPGYGYTF

size: -
length: 15
D: -
V: TRBV19
J: TRBJ1-2
DNA: TGTGCCAGCACTCCCCAAGGCTGGGGTGGCTATGGCTACACCTTC
CDR3: CASTPQGWGGYGYTF

size: -
length: 14
D: -
V: TRBV11-3
J: TRBJ2-5
DNA: TGTGCCAGCAGCTTAGTGGCGACTTCAGAGACCCAGTACTTC
CDR3: CASSLVATSETQYF

size: -
length: 14
D: -
V: TRBV7-9
J: TRBJ1-1
DNA: TGTGCCAGCAGCCCTGAGCGGAGGAACACTGAAGCTTTCTTT
CDR3: CASSPERRNTEAFF

size: -
length: 12
D: -
V: TRBV11-2
J: TRBJ2-7
DNA: TGTGCCAGCAGCTTAGGACCGGGACCTAGGGTCTTC
CDR3: CASSLGPGPRVF

size: -
length: 13
D: TRBD1
V: TRBV6-6
J: TRBJ1-1
DNA: TGTGCCAGCAGTTACAGGGACAGCACTGAAGCTTTCTTT
CDR3: CASSYRDSTEAFF

size: once
length: 16
D: TRBD1
V: TRBV4-1
J: TRBJ2-1
DNA: TGCGCCAGCAGCCAAGATATCAACAGGGGCTACAATGAGCAGTTCTTC
CDR3: CASSQDINRGYNEQFF

size: -
length: 13
D: -
V: TRBV7-6
J: TRBJ2-3
DNA: TGTGCCAGCAGCTTAGGTCGGACAGATACGCAGTATTTT
CDR3: CASSLGRTDTQYF

size: -
length: 12
D: TRBD2
V: TRBV30
J: TRBJ2-3
DNA: TGTGCCTCTAGCGGGGGGGCAGATACGCAGTATTTT
CDR3: CASSGGADTQYF

size: once
length: 14
D: TRBD1
V: TRBV5-1
J: TRBJ2-4
DNA: TGCGCCAGCAGCTCGAGACAGGGGGCAAACATTCAGTACTTC
CDR3: CASSSRQGANIQYF

size: -
length: 15
D: -
V: TRBV7-8
J: TRBJ1-2
DNA: TGTGCCAGCAGCTCCTCGACAGGTGGGGGATATGGCTACACCTTC
CDR3: CASSSSTGGGYGYTF

size: -
length: 13
D: -
V: TRBV5-5
J: TRBJ1-2
DNA: TGTGCCAGCAGCGTAACGATGTCCTCAGGCTACACCTTC
CDR3: CASSVTMSSGYTF

size: -
length: 13
D: -
V: TRBV30
J: TRBJ1-1
DNA: TGTGCCTGGGATTACACGGGAGCTACTGAAGCTTTCTTT
CDR3: CAWDYTGATEAFF

size: -
length: 15
D: TRBD2
V: TRBV7-2
J: TRBJ2-3
DNA: TGTGCCAGCAGCTTCGTCGGGGGGGCCAGAGATACGCAGTATTTT
CDR3: CASSFVGGARDTQYF

size: -
length: 15
D: -
V: TRBV6-6
J: TRBJ1-1
DNA: TGTGCCAGCAGTTCCCAGAGGGGGTCGGGCACTGAAGCTTTCTTT
CDR3: CASSSQRGSGTEAFF

size: -
length: 17
D: -
V: TRBV18
J: TRBJ2-1
DNA: TGTGCCAGCTCTTACGACGGACCTAACCAGCCCCCAGACAAGCAGTTCTTC
CDR3: CASSYDGPNQPPDKQFF

size: -
length: 13
D: -
V: TRBV7-9
J: TRBJ1-5
DNA: TGTGCCAGCAGCTTAGAGGGTCAGCAGCCCCAGCATTTT
CDR3: CASSLEGQQPQHF

size: once
length: 14
D: TRBD1
V: TRBV7-2
J: TRBJ1-1
DNA: TGTGCCAGCAGCGCCCTAGGACAGGGGACTGAGGCTTTCTTT
CDR3: CASSALGQGTEAFF

size: -
length: 14
D: TRBD1
V: TRBV2
J: TRBJ2-4
DNA: TGTGCCAGCAGTGAGGGACAGGGGACAAACATTCAGTACTTC
CDR3: CASSEGQGTNIQYF

size: -
length: 17
D: -
V: TRBV18
J: TRBJ2-6
DNA: TGTGCCAGCTCACGGGAACAGAGCCGCTCTGGGGCCAACGTCCTGACTTTC
CDR3: CASSREQSRSGANVLTF

size: -
length: 14
D: -
V: TRBV7-9
J: TRBJ1-1
DNA: TGTGCCAGCAGCGCCTCCGCGGGTACCACTGAAGCTTTCTTT
CDR3: CASSASAGTTEAFF

size: -
length: 16
D: -
V: TRBV5-4
J: TRBJ1-3
DNA: TGTGCCAGCAGCTCCCGCTCGGCACCCAGAGGAAACACCATATATTTT
CDR3: CASSSRSAPRGNTIYF

size: once
length: 16
D: TRBD1
V: TRBV7-2
J: TRBJ2-6
DNA: TGTGCCAGCAGTCGGACAGGGGGTTCAGGGGCCAACGTCCTGACTTTC
CDR3: CASSRTGGSGANVLTF

size: -
length: 14
D: -
V: TRBV30
J: TRBJ1-1
DNA: TGTGCCTGGATCAGGAGGGAGGCGAACACTGAAGCTTTCTTT
CDR3: CAWIRREANTEAFF

size: -
length: 15
D: -
V: TRBV2
J: TRBJ1-4
DNA: TGTGCCAGCAGAGGAGGCGGGGCTGCTAATGAAAAACTGTTTTTT
CDR3: CASRGGGAANEKLFF

size: once
length: 15
D: TRBD2
V: TRBV18
J: TRBJ2-3
DNA: TGTGCCAGCTCACTAGCGGGAGGTACAACAGATACGCAGTATTTT
CDR3: CASSLAGGTTDTQYF

size: -
length: 17
D: TRBD1
V: TRBV29-1
J: TRBJ1-3
DNA: TGCAGCGTTGTGGGGAGCCCGGGACAGAGCTCTGGAAACACCATATATTTT
CDR3: CSVVGSPGQSSGNTIYF